This T cell receptor beta chain was identified during a study of cytomegalovirus exposure and HLA in healthy donors. Study-wide findings and caveats: A further, later analysis showed that HLA-associated TCR beta chains (compared with equally common others) were more clonally expanded. The authors listed 150 to 200 TCR beta chains as cytomegalovirus-associated.

Germline values: CDR1 SGDLS, CDR2 YYNGEE. The CDR3 covers 16 residues. Remarks on this clone: As yet, its antigen is unknown.

The PCR employed 60 Vbeta primers together with 13 Jbeta primers. Using immunoSEQ multiplex PCR, the repertoire was profiled, and TCRdb retains in-frame clones only, with some absent. The profile shows approximately 150,000 clones, around four fifths of them singletons. The source is a boy aged 2-9 years in good health and CMV-seronegative. Sequenced sample: PBMCs. V and J are TRBV9 and TRBJ2-5, with 7 bases identical to TRBD2. With the DNA end fitting TRBJ2-7 better, the J assignment may be wrong. In nucleotides, the CDR3 is TGTGCCAGCAGCGTAGTGGGAGGGACGGGTCCACACGAGCAGTACTTC. Translation: CASSVVGGTGPHEQYF.